The T cell receptor beta chain described here comes from a study of follicular helper T cells after annual influenza vaccination. Time point described: 2014-2015 season, 7 days after vaccination. Sorted blood CD4 subsets were sequenced before and after adults received seasonal inactivated influenza vaccine. Vaccine contraindications, substance abuse, HIV/AIDS, active malignancy and active illness excluded donors. The repertoire was sequenced with immunoSEQ multiplex PCR; TCRdb's copy has only in-frame clones and lacks some. The sample records 8,000 to 10,000 clones, roughly 85% being singletons. V lost 0 bases, J lost 4 bases, and 16 bases lay in between. From germline, CDR1 is SGHRS and CDR2 YFSETQ. The CDR3 contains 16 residues.

This chain connects TRBV5-1 to TRBJ1-1, with D possibly matching TRBD1 (6 bases). Sequenced here: CXCR5- memory CD4+ T cells sorted from blood, sampled 7 days after influenza vaccination. The origin of this receptor is an adult who received the influenza vaccine. As DNA, the CDR3 is TGCGCCAGCAGCTTGGGGACACCGGGGGGCTTCACTGAAGCTTTCTTT. This sequence encodes CASSLGTPGGFTEAFF.